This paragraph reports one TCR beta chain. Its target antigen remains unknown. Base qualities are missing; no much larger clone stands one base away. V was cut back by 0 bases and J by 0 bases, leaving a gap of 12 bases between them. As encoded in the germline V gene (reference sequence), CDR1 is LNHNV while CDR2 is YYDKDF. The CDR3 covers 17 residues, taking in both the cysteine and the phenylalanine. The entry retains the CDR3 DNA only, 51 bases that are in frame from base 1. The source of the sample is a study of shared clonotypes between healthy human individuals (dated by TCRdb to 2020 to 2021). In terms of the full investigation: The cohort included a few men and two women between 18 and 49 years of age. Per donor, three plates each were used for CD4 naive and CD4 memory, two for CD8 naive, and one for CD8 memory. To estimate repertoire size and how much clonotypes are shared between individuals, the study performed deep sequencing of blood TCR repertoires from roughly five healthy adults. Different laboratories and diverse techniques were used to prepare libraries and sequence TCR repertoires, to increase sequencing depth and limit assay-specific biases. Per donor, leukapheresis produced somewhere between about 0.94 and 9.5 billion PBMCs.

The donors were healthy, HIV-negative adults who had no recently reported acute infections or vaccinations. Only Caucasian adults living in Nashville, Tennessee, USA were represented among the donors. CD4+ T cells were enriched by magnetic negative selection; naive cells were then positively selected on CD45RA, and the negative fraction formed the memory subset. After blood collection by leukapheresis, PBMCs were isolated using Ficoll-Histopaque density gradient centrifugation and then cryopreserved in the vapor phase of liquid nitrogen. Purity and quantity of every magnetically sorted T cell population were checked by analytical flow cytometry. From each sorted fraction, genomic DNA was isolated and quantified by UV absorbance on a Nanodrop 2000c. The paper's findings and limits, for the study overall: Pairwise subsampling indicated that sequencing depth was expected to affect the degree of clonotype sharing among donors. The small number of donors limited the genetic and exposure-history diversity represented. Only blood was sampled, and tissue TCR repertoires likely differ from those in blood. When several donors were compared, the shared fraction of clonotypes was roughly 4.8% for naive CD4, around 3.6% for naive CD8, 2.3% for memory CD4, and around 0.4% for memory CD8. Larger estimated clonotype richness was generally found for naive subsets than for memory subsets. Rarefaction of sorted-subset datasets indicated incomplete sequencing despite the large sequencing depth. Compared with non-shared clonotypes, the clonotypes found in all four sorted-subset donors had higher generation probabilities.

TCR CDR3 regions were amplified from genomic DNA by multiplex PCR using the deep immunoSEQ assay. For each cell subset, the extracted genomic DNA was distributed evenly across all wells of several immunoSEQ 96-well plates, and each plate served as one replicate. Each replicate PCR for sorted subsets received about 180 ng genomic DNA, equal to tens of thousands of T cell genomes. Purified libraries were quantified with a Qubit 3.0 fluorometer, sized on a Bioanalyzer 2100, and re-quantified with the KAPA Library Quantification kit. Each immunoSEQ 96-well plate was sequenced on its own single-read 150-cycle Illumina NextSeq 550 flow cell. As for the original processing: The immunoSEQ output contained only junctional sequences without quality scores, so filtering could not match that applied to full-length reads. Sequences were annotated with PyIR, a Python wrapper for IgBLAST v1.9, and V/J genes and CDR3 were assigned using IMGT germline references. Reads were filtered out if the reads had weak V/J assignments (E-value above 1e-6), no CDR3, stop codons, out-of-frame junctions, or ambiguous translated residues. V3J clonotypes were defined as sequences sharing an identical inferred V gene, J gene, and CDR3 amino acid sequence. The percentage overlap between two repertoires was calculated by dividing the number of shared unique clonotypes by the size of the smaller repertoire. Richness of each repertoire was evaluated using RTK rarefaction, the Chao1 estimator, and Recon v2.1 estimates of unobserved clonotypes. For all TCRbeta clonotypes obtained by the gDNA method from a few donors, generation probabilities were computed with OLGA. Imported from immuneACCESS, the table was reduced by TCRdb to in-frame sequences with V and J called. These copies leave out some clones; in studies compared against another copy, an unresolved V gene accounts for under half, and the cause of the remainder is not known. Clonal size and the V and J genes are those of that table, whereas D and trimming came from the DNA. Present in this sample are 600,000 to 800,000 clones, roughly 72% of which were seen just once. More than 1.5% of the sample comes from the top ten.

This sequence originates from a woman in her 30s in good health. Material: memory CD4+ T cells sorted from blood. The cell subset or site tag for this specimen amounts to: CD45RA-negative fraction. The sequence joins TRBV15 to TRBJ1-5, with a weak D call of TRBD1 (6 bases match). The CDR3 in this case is CATSRDRGHSSNQPQHF. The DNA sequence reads TGTGCCACCAGCAGAGATCGGGGACATAGTAGCAATCAGCCCCAGCATTTT.